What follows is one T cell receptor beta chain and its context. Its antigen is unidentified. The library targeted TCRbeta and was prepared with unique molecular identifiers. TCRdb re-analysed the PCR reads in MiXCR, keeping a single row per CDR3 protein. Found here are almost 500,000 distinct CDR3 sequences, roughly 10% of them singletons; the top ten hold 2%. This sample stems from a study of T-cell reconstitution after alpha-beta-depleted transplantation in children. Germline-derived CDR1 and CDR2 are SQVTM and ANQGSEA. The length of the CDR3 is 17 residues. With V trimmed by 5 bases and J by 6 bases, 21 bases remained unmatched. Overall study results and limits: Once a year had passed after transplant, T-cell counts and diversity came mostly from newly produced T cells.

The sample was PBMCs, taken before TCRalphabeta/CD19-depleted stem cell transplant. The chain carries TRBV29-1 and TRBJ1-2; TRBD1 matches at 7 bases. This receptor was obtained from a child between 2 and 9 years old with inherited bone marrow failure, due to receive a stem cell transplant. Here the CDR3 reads CSVSRVGRDRNPHGYTF. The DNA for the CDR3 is TGCAGCGTTTCCCGGGTGGGGCGGGACAGAAACCCGCATGGCTACACCTTC. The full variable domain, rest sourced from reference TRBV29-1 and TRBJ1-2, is SAVISQKPSRDICQRGTSLTIQCQVDSQVTMMFWYRQQPGQSLTLIATANQGSEATYESGFVIDKFPISRPNLTFSTLTVSNMSPEDSSIYLCSVSRVGRDRNPHGYTFGSGTRLTVV.